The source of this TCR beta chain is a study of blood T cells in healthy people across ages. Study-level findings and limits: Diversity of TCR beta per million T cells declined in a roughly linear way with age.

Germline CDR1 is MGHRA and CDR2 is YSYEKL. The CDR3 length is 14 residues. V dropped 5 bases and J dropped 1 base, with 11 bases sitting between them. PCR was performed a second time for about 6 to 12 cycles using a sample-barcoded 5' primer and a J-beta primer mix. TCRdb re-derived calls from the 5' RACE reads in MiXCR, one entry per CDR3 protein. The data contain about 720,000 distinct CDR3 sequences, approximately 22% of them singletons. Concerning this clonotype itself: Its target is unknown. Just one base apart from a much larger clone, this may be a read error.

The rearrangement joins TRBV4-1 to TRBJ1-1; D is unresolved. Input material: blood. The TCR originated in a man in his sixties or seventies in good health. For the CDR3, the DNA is TGCGCCAGCAGCTCGGAGGGAAGGAACACTGAAGCTTTCTTT. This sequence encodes CASSSEGRNTEAFF.